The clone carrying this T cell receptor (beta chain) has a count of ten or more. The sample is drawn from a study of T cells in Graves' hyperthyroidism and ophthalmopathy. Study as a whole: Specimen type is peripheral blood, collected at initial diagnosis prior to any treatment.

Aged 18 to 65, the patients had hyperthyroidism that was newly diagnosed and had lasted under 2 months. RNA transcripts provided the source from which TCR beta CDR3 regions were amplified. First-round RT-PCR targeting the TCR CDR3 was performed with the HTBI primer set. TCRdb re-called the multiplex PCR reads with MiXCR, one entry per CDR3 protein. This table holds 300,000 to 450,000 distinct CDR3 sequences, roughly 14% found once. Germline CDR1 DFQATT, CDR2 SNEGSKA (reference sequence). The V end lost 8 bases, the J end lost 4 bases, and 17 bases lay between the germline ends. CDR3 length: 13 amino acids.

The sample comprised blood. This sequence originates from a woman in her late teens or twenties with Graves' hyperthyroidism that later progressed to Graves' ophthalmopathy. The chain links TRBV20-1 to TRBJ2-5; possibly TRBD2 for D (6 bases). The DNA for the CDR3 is TGCAGTACCCCACTAGCTCCTTTAGAGACCCAGTACTTC. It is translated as CSTPLAPLETQYF.